Listed here are 9 T cell receptor beta chains from one sample, sequenced in a study of naive and memory T cell subsets. Both TRBC1 and TRBC2 were covered by a beta constant-region primer of two equimolar oligonucleotides. TCRdb independently ran MiXCR on the UMI-ligation and nested PCR reads; one entry per CDR3 protein. Seen here are about 85,000 distinct CDR3 sequences, about an eighth observed once, and the top ten hold about 0.9%. The specimen sequenced was central memory CD4+ T cells from blood. These receptors all stem from a human donor in good health.

V gene TRBV29-1 combines with J gene TRBJ1-1; 7 bases match TRBD1. The CDR3 runs 12 residues. The V segment lost 5 bases and the J segment 7 bases; nucleotides outside the gene matches: 7. Germline CDR1 and CDR2: SQVTM and ANQGSEA. The CDR3 is CSVWDRRLEAFF. In nucleotides, the CDR3 is TGCAGCGTTTGGGACAGAAGACTTGAAGCTTTCTTT.

This clonotype was seen many times. The chain has TRBV13 and TRBJ2-7; D perhaps matches TRBD1 (8 bases). Trimming removed 5 bases from V and 6 bases from J, with 14 bases in between. Germline CDR1 and CDR2: PRHDT and FYEKMQ (reference sequence). The CDR3 is made up of 13 amino acids. The CDR3, as DNA: TGTGCCAGCAGCCCACAGGGGGAGGGCGAGCAGTACTTC. The encoded protein is CASSPQGEGEQYF. Variable domain in full (rest from reference TRBV13 and TRBJ2-7): AAGVIQSPRHLIKEKRETATLKCYPIPRHDTVYWYQQGPGQDPQFLISFYEKMQSDKGSIPDRFSAQQFSDYHSELNMSSLELGDSALYFCASSPQGEGEQYFGPGTRLTVT.

This clonotype was observed many times. The chain joins TRBV7-9 to TRBJ1-1; possible D gene TRBD1, 5 bases. The CDR3 extends over 14 amino acids. The V end was cut by 3 bases, the J end by 3 bases, with 11 bases between. The germline CDR1 and CDR2 sequences are SEHNR and FQNEAQ (reference sequence). CDR3 bases: TGTGCCAGCAGCTTCTGGGGGAGGGACACTGAAGCTTTCTTT. Translated: CASSFWGRDTEAFF.

This chain joins TRBV10-3 and TRBJ1-2; tentatively, D is TRBD1 (5 bases). V was clipped by 3 bases and J by 7 bases, with 21 bases between them. The CDR3 is 16 amino acids. The germline V gene encodes CDR1 ENHRY and CDR2 SYGVKD. The CDR3 reads CAISDLDSSQRGGYTF. As DNA, the CDR3 is TGTGCCATCAGTGATCTCGACAGCTCACAGAGGGGTGGCTACACCTTC.

This clonotype has ten or more counts. The chain couples TRBV7-2 to TRBJ2-5; D may correspond to TRBD1 or TRBD2 (5 bases each). Looked up from germline, CDR1 is SGHTA and CDR2 is FQGNSA. Trimming removed 1 base at V and 3 bases at J, with 12 bases between. The CDR3 is 15 residues long. The CDR3 loop reads CASSLEGRPEETQYF. CDR3 DNA: TGTGCCAGCAGCTTAGAGGGACGACCCGAAGAGACCCAGTACTTC.

The chain has TRBV12-3 or TRBV12-4 and TRBJ1-3; unclear D gene. V lost 0 bases to trimming and J lost 0 bases, with 6 bases between them. The CDR3 sequence is 15 residues long. The CDR3 DNA reads as TGTGCCAGCAGTTTAGCCATGAACTCTGGAAACACCATATATTTT. It specifies CASSLAMNSGNTIYF.

This chain uses TRBV7-9 with TRBJ1-5; the D is unclear. CDR3 length equals 13 residues. With 5 bases removed from V and 6 bases from J, the gap between germline ends came to 11 bases. The germline V gene encodes CDR1 SEHNR and CDR2 FQNEAQ (reference sequence). CDR3 bases: TGTGCCAGCAGCCTTTGGTTGGGTCAGCCCCAGCATTTT. Translation: CASSLWLGQPQHF.

The chain is built from TRBV2 and TRBJ2-1, with D maybe TRBD1 (5 bases). V lost 8 bases, J lost 0 bases, and 14 bases lay in between. Germline V gene lookup returns CDR1 SNHLY and CDR2 FYNNEI. CDR3 length: 15 amino acids. The CDR3 is CASFQGSDSYNEQFF. The CDR3 DNA sequence: TGTGCCAGCTTTCAGGGCTCCGACTCCTACAATGAGCAGTTCTTC.

The chain combines TRBV28 with TRBJ2-5, with 10 bases aligning to TRBD1. CDR3 length: 15 residues. Germline CDR1 and CDR2: MDHEN and SYDVKM. J was trimmed by 3 bases and V by 6 bases; bases with no gene match: 7. Here the CDR3 reads CASSGTGEKEETQYF. CDR3 DNA sequence: TGTGCCAGCAGCGGGACAGGGGAGAAAGAAGAGACCCAGTACTTC.